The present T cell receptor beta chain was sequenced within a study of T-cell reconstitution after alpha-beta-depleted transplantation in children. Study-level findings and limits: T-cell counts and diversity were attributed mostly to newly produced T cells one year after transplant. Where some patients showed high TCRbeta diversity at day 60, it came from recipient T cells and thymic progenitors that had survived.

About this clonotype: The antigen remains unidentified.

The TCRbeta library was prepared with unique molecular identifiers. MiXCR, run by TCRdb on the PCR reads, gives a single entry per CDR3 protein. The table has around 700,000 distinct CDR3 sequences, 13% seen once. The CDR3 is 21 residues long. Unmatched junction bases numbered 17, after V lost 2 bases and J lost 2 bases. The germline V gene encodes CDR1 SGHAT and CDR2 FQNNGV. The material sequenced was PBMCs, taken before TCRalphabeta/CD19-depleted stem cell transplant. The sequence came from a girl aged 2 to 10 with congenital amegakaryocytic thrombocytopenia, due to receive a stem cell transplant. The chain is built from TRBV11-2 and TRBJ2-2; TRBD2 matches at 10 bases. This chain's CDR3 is CASSLYARVTSGRLNTGELFF. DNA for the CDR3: TGTGCCAGCAGCTTATATGCGCGGGTGACTAGCGGGCGATTAAACACCGGGGAGCTGTTTTTT.